The 31 T cell receptor beta chains below come from one sample, sequenced in a study of shared clonotypes between healthy human individuals. Generated by immunoSEQ multiplex PCR, the TCRdb table keeps only in-frame clones and is missing some. Here the sample spans more than 1,200,000 clones, 98% to 99% being singletons. The sequenced sample consisted of naive CD4+ T cells sorted from blood. Regarding subset: CD45RA+ positively selected. The receptors come from a young man in good health.

As concerns this clone: This same CDR3 is encoded by further DNA sequences in the sample. J is TRBJ2-5 and V is TRBV10-2; D is undetermined. Per germline, CDR1 WSHSY and CDR2 SAAADI. Trimming took 2 bases from V and 2 from J, leaving 0 bases between them. The CDR3 consists of 11 residues. The CDR3 region has the DNA TGCGCCAGCAGTGAGCAAGAGACCCAGTACTTC. Its translation: CASSEQETQYF.

Of note for this clone: The identical CDR3 is also encoded by other nucleotide sequences in the sample. The chain links TRBV10-3 to TRBJ2-7; D perhaps matches TRBD2 (5 bases). The ends were cut back, 0 bases at V and 2 bases at J, with 5 bases in the middle. Looked up from germline, CDR1 is ENHRY and CDR2 is SYGVKD. The CDR3 loop spans 13 amino acids. CDR3 loop: CAISESGTYEQYF. CDR3 coding DNA: TGTGCCATCAGTGAGTCCGGGACCTACGAGCAGTACTTC.

The chain has TRBV4-3 and TRBJ2-7, with D possibly TRBD1 on 5 matching bases. The CDR3 has 14 residues. Per germline, CDR1 LGHNA and CDR2 YSLEER. Trimming stripped 3 bases from V and 1 base from J, with 10 bases between. In DNA form, the CDR3 reads TGCGCCAGCAGCCAGGACACCCATTCCTACGAGCAGTACTTC. Translating it yields CASSQDTHSYEQYF.

V and J are TRBV14 and TRBJ1-1; D remains unclear. The CDR3 spans 14 residues. V lost 0 bases to trimming and J lost 1 base, with 6 bases between them. The V gene's germline CDR1 is SGHDN and CDR2 FVKESK. CDR3 coding DNA: TGTGCCAGCAGCCAAGAAGGTCGGAACACTGAAGCTTTCTTT. This codes for CASSQEGRNTEAFF.

The V call is TRBV5-4, the J call TRBJ2-1, with 15 bases that match TRBD2. The CDR3 has 17 residues. The V gene end was trimmed by 3 bases and the J gene end by 5 bases; junction bases not matched to a gene: 6. The germline V gene encodes CDR1 SGHNT and CDR2 YYREEE (reference sequence). CDR3 sequence reads: CASSSGTSGRPNNEQFF. CDR3 in DNA: TGTGCCAGCAGCTCTGGGACTAGCGGGAGGCCCAACAATGAGCAGTTCTTC.

A note on this clone: The identical CDR3 is also encoded by other nucleotide sequences in the sample. The J gene is TRBJ2-1, the V gene TRBV18; tentatively, D is TRBD2 (6 bases). The CDR3 contains 13 residues. With 0 bases removed from V and 7 bases from J, the gap between germline ends came to 7 bases. Germline V gives CDR1 KGHSH, CDR2 LQKENI. The CDR3 DNA follows: TGTGCCAGCTCACCACCGGCGGGAAATGAGCAGTTCTTC. It codes for CASSPPAGNEQFF.

The V and J genes are TRBV7-2 and TRBJ1-5; unclear D gene. The V gene's germline CDR1 is SGHTA and CDR2 FQGNSA. CDR3 length: 12 amino acids. Trimming took off 0 bases at V and 9 bases at J, with 6 bases between the two ends. CDR3 bases: TGTGCCAGCAGCTTAGCCGGATCGCCCCAGCATTTT. Amino acid sequence: CASSLAGSPQHF. Filled out from reference TRBV7-2 and TRBJ1-5, the complete variable domain reads GAGVSQSPSNKVTEKGKDVELRCDPISGHTALYWYRQSLGQGLEFLIYFQGNSAPDKSGLPSDRFSAERTGGSVSTLTIQRTQQEDSAVYLCASSLAGSPQHFGDGTRLSIL.

This clone came up once. J is TRBJ1-2 and V is TRBV28, with 8 nucleotides matching TRBD1. The CDR3 runs to 14 residues. Germline V gene sequence: CDR1 MDHEN, CDR2 SYDVKM. The ends lost 5 bases at V and 4 bases at J; junction bases unmatched: 6. Written as DNA, the CDR3 is TGTGCCAGCAGTCCCCAGGGGGCGGTCTATGGCTACACCTTC. Amino acids: CASSPQGAVYGYTF.

The V and J genes are TRBV5-1 and TRBJ1-1; D gene unclear. This CDR3 is 14 amino acids long. V lost 4 bases and J 1 base, leaving 11 bases between the germline ends. The germline CDR1 and CDR2 sequences are SGHRS and YFSETQ. The CDR3 coding sequence is TGCGCCAGCAGCACTAGTACCCCGAACACTGAAGCTTTCTTT. Translating it yields CASSTSTPNTEAFF.

This chain uses TRBV2 with TRBJ2-7; the match to TRBD1 covers 7 bases. The V segment lost 4 bases and the J segment 2 bases; nucleotides outside the gene matches: 8. CDR1 SNHLY and CDR2 FYNNEI come from the germline V gene. This CDR3 is 15 amino acids long. The CDR3, as DNA: TGTGCCAGCAGTGCGTCGACAGGGACGCCCTACGAGCAGTACTTC. Translated: CASSASTGTPYEQYF.

This rearrangement joins TRBV9 to TRBJ1-3; D unclear. Germline assignment: CDR1 SGDLS and CDR2 YYNGEE. V was trimmed by 0 bases and J by 3 bases, leaving 10 bases between them. The CDR3 totals 15 residues. CDR3: CASSVEAVFGNTIYF. CDR3 sequence (DNA): TGTGCCAGCAGCGTAGAGGCAGTATTTGGAAACACCATATATTTT.

This chain links TRBV11-2 with TRBJ1-1; D gene ambiguous. CDR3 length equals 13 residues. Between the trimmed V and J ends, which lost 3 bases and 3 bases, there was a span of 8 bases. CDR1 is SGHAT, CDR2 FQNNGV, per germline. This chain's CDR3 is CASSLTTDTEAFF. In DNA, the CDR3 is TGTGCCAGCAGCTTGACTACGGACACTGAAGCTTTCTTT.

Worth noting for this clone: Sequence at one end of the junction differs from germline and may be a read error. This rearrangement joins TRBV5-4 to TRBJ2-6; a weak D match, TRBD2 (6 bases). CDR1 and CDR2 from the germline V gene are SGHNT and YYREEE (reference sequence). The CDR3 has 16 amino acids. The CDR3 region is CASSLGGTSGANVLTF. In nucleotides, the CDR3 is TGTGCCAGCAGTTTGGGCGGGACCTCTGGGGCCAACGTCCTGACTTTC.

The gene calls are TRBV4-3 and TRBJ1-1; the D gene is possibly TRBD1 (6 bases). Germline-derived CDR1 and CDR2 are LGHNA and YSLEER. V dropped 0 bases and J dropped 6 bases, with 17 bases sitting between them. This CDR3 contains 16 residues. The CDR3 DNA is TGCGCCAGCAGCCAAGACTTTCTCGGGGGCGCAGCTGAAGCTTTCTTT. Its translation: CASSQDFLGGAAEAFF.

As for this clone: The sample carries other DNA sequences with the same CDR3. The J gene is TRBJ2-5, the V gene TRBV5-4, with 11 bases matching TRBD1. The V and J ends lost 4 bases and 5 bases, in that order; junction bases with no gene match: 1. CDR1 and CDR2 from the germline V gene are SGHNT and YYREEE (reference sequence). This CDR3 is 13 amino acids long. The CDR3 reads CASSGTGGETQYF. CDR3 DNA sequence: TGTGCCAGCAGCGGGACAGGGGGGGAGACCCAGTACTTC.

The chain links TRBV9 to TRBJ1-2, with D tentatively TRBD1 (5 bases). The germline CDR1 and CDR2 sequences are SGDLS and YYNGEE. Trimming took 3 bases from V and 1 from J, leaving 10 bases between them. This CDR3 comprises 14 residues. The CDR3 nucleotides read TGTGCCAGCAGCGGGGGCCGGGTTAACTATGGCTACACCTTC. Protein: CASSGGRVNYGYTF.

The chain carries TRBV4-2 and TRBJ1-3; D gene unclear. The CDR3 is 16 amino acids. Germline CDR1 is LGHNA and CDR2 is YNFKEQ. Trimming took 4 bases from V and 2 from J, leaving 15 bases between them. This CDR3 is CASSPPLGGTGNTIYF. Written as DNA, the CDR3 is TGTGCCAGCAGCCCCCCCCTGGGCGGCACTGGAAACACCATATATTTT.

V and J are TRBV7-8 and TRBJ1-1; no clear D gene. This CDR3 contains 11 residues. V was trimmed by 2 bases and J by 6 bases, leaving 4 bases between them. CDR1 SGHVS and CDR2 FQNEAQ come from the germline V gene. DNA of the CDR3: TGTGCCAGCAGCTTATCAGCTGAAGCTTTCTTT. It yields the protein CASSLSAEAFF.

This chain uses TRBV7-2 with TRBJ1-5; D is unclear. This CDR3 is 14 amino acids long. The V gene's germline CDR1 is SGHTA and CDR2 FQGNSA. V lost 5 bases and J lost 0, with 8 bases in between. CDR3 in DNA: TGTGCCAGCAGCCGTCTGTATAGCAATCAGCCCCAGCATTTT. It yields the protein CASSRLYSNQPQHF.

This chain connects TRBV9 to TRBJ2-1; weak D call: TRBD2 (6 bases). V lost 0 bases and J lost 10, with 20 bases in between. CDR1 SGDLS and CDR2 YYNGEE come from the germline V gene. CDR3 size: 16 residues. The CDR3: CASSVDGAGLLREQFF. DNA of the CDR3: TGTGCCAGCAGCGTAGACGGAGCGGGCCTCTTGAGGGAGCAGTTCTTC. The whole variable domain, remainder taken from reference TRBV9 and TRBJ2-1, is DSGVTQTPKHLITATGQRVTLRCSPRSGDLSVYWYQQSLDQGLQFLIQYYNGEERAKGNILERFSAQQFPDLHSELNLSSLELGDSALYFCASSVDGAGLLREQFFGPGTRLTVL.

This chain links TRBV28 with TRBJ2-7; D might be TRBD2 (5 bases). With 5 bases removed from V and 6 bases from J, the gap between germline ends came to 17 bases. Germline CDR1 and CDR2: MDHEN and SYDVKM. CDR3 size: 14 residues. CDR3: CASSPPRGYREQYF. The CDR3 nucleotides are TGTGCCAGCAGTCCCCCCCGGGGATATCGCGAGCAGTACTTC.

This chain uses TRBV25-1 with TRBJ2-2; 7 bases match TRBD1. Unmatched junction bases numbered 14, after V lost 6 bases and J lost 7 bases. The V gene's germline CDR1 is MGHDK and CDR2 SYGVNS. This CDR3 has 16 amino acids. The CDR3 coding sequence is TGTGCCAGCAGAGACTCCGACAGGGCTCGTTACGGGGAGCTGTTTTTT. Translation: CASRDSDRARYGELFF.

V gene TRBV5-1 combines with J gene TRBJ2-2, with D possibly TRBD2 on 5 matching bases. This CDR3 is built from 14 residues. CDR1 and CDR2 from the germline V gene are SGHRS and YFSETQ. Trimming pared 7 bases from V and 3 bases from J, leaving 13 bases between. The CDR3 sequence is CASFPGTDTGELFF. The CDR3 bases are TGCGCCAGCTTCCCGGGAACGGACACCGGGGAGCTGTTTTTT.

The chain uses TRBV21-1 and TRBJ2-1; the table gives TRBD2 as D, unverified against the DNA. TRBV21-1 corresponds to a pseudogene. There are 15 residues in the CDR3. This CDR3 reads CARTGTSGRGNEQFF. CDR3 DNA sequence: TGTGCCAGAACCGGGACTAGCGGGAGAGGGAATGAGCAGTTCTTC.

V and J are TRBV14 and TRBJ1-2; 9 bases fit TRBD1. Looked up from germline, CDR1 is SGHDN and CDR2 is FVKESK. CDR3 length: 17 residues. The trim removed 0 bases at V and 4 bases at J, leaving 9 bases unmatched. CDR3 bases: TGTGCCAGCAGCCAAGATTCAGGGACAGGGATTTTCTATGGCTACACCTTC. Translated: CASSQDSGTGIFYGYTF.

This chain joins TRBV5-1 and TRBJ2-7; D might be TRBD1 or TRBD2, each matching 5 bases. Trimming removed 2 bases from V and 0 bases from J, with 12 bases in between. This CDR3 region has 15 residues. Per germline, CDR1 SGHRS and CDR2 YFSETQ. The CDR3 DNA is TGCGCCAGCAGCTTCTCATGGGACGTCTCCTACGAGCAGTACTTC. This codes for CASSFSWDVSYEQYF.

J is TRBJ2-7 and V is TRBV29-1, with 10 bases lining up with TRBD1. The trim removed 7 bases at V and 5 bases at J, leaving 5 bases unmatched. Per germline, CDR1 SQVTM and CDR2 ANQGSEA. The CDR3 has 12 residues. CDR3 loop: CSGRQGADEQYF. The CDR3 nucleotides are TGCAGCGGAAGACAGGGGGCCGACGAGCAGTACTTC.

This clone was detected only once. The chain links TRBV6-1 to TRBJ2-1; maybe TRBD1 (6 bases). V shed 4 bases and J shed 0 bases, with 16 bases lying between them. The V gene's germline CDR1 is MNHNS and CDR2 SASEGT. This CDR3 is built from 17 residues. In DNA form, the CDR3 reads TGTGCCAGCAGTGCACGACAGGCCTCAAGCTCCTACAATGAGCAGTTCTTC. The encoded protein is CASSARQASSSYNEQFF.

The genes are TRBV7-6 and TRBJ2-7; D is tentatively TRBD1 or TRBD2 (5 bases each). There are 14 residues in the CDR3. V shed 5 bases and J shed 0 bases, with 11 bases lying between them. CDR1 and CDR2 (germline): SGHVS, FNYEAQ. In DNA form, the CDR3 reads TGTGCCAGCAGCCCGGGACGGAGCTCCTACGAGCAGTACTTC. Residues: CASSPGRSSYEQYF.

The rearrangement joins TRBV10-3 to TRBJ2-2; D is uncertain. Deletions cut 0 bases from V and 6 bases from J, with 17 bases between. This CDR3 has 17 residues. The germline CDR1 and CDR2 sequences are ENHRY and SYGVKD. The CDR3 spells CAISESLSIGTPGELFF. Written as DNA, the CDR3 is TGTGCCATCAGTGAGTCGTTGTCAATTGGTACCCCCGGGGAGCTGTTTTTT.

This chain links TRBV5-1 with TRBJ1-2, with D unresolved. The germline CDR1 and CDR2 sequences are SGHRS and YFSETQ. The V end lost 4 bases, the J end lost 3 bases, and 10 bases lay between the germline ends. The CDR3 totals 13 residues. The CDR3 DNA sequence: TGCGCCAGCAGCCTGGGGAGAGACTATGGCTACACCTTC. It yields the protein CASSLGRDYGYTF.